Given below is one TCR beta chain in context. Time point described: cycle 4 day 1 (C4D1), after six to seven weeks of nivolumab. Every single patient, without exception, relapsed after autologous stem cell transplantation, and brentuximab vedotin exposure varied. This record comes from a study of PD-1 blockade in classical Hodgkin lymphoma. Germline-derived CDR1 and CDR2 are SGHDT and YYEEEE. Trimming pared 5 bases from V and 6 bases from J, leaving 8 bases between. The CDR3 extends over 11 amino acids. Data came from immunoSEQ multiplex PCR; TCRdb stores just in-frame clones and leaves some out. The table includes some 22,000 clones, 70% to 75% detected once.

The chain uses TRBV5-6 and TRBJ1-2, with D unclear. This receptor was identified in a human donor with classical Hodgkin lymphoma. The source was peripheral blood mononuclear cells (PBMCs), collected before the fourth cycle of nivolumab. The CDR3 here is CASRNNHGYTF. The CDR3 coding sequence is TGTGCCAGCAGGAACAACCATGGCTACACCTTC.